One and the same sample provided the 32 T cell receptor beta chains below, sequenced in a study of blood T cell repertoires in COVID-19. Profiled with immunoSEQ multiplex PCR; TCRdb holds only in-frame clones, not every one. The sample holds over 450,000 clones, roughly 89% seen once. What was sequenced was peripheral blood. These receptors all come from a man between 18 and 35 years old with COVID-19, enrolled during active disease.

The rearrangement joins TRBV18 to TRBJ2-1; 8 nucleotides match TRBD1. The germline CDR1 and CDR2 sequences are KGHSH and LQKENI. Trimming cost V 3 bases and J 1 base; bases outside gene matches: 8. The CDR3 is 17 amino acids. The CDR3 region is CASSPGRRTGSYNEQFF. CDR3 nucleotide sequence: TGTGCCAGCTCACCCGGTCGGCGGACAGGGTCCTACAATGAGCAGTTCTTC.

This chain uses TRBV4-1 with TRBJ2-5, with D tentatively TRBD1 (6 bases). Germline V lookup: CDR1 MGHRA, CDR2 YSYEKL. The CDR3 is 14 residues long. The ends were cut back, 1 base at V and 5 bases at J, with 11 bases in the middle. CDR3 protein: CASSQAGVGETQYF. The CDR3 DNA sequence: TGCGCCAGCAGCCAAGCAGGGGTTGGGGAGACCCAGTACTTC.

The chain uses TRBV20-1 and TRBJ2-5; 9 positions agree with TRBD2. Germline V gene data show CDR1 as DFQATT and CDR2 as SNEGSKA (reference sequence). V lost 3 bases and J lost 4; bases outside the gene matches: 6. The CDR3 totals 14 residues. Written as DNA, the CDR3 is TGCAGTGCTAGTGGGACTAGCATAACAGAGACCCAGTACTTC. As protein: CSASGTSITETQYF.

The rearrangement joins TRBV2 to TRBJ2-7; 7 bases align to TRBD1. Germline V gives CDR1 SNHLY, CDR2 FYNNEI. The CDR3 is made up of 17 amino acids. Losses at the gene ends were 3 bases for V and 3 bases for J; bases not matched to a gene: 14. CDR3 in amino acids: CASSDARQGLLRYEQYF. For the CDR3, the DNA is TGTGCCAGCAGTGACGCCAGACAGGGCCTACTCCGCTACGAGCAGTACTTC.

This rearrangement joins TRBV27 to TRBJ2-7; 7 bases agree with TRBD1. The CDR3 is 14 amino acids. Germline assignment: CDR1 MNHEY and CDR2 SMNVEV (reference sequence). Trimming took 5 bases from V and 0 from J; bases not matched to a gene: 4. The CDR3 DNA sequence: TGTGCCAGCAGTACAGGGGTACGCTCCTACGAGCAGTACTTC. Encoded protein: CASSTGVRSYEQYF.

This clone was detected only a few times. The rearrangement joins TRBV5-4 to TRBJ2-7; no clear D. With 0 bases removed from V and 0 bases from J, the gap between germline ends came to 13 bases. CDR1 and CDR2 from the germline V gene are SGHNT and YYREEE (reference sequence). This CDR3 region has 16 residues. DNA of the CDR3: TGTGCCAGCAGCTTGGGCTCGGGTTCGAGCTCCTACGAGCAGTACTTC. Translating it yields CASSLGSGSSSYEQYF.

The genes are TRBV19 and TRBJ2-1; 7 bases are a match to TRBD2. CDR3 size: 15 residues. The germline gives CDR1 LNHDA, CDR2 SQIVND (reference sequence). V dropped 6 bases and J dropped 2; count of bases not matched to a gene: 7. CDR3 in DNA: TGTGCCAGTAGCCCCGCTAGCGGCACCTACAATGAGCAGTTCTTC. This gives the protein CASSPASGTYNEQFF.

V gene TRBV4-1 combines with J gene TRBJ2-3, with D unclear. The germline gives CDR1 MGHRA, CDR2 YSYEKL. The V gene lost 0 bases and the J gene lost 4 bases, with 8 bases spanning the gap. The CDR3 has 14 residues. The CDR3 loop reads CASSQDRSADTQYF. DNA of the CDR3: TGCGCCAGCAGCCAAGATAGGAGCGCAGATACGCAGTATTTT.

The V call is TRBV9, the J call TRBJ2-2; D is undetermined. Germline CDR1 and CDR2: SGDLS and YYNGEE. This CDR3 spans 16 amino acids. The V end was cut by 0 bases, the J end by 0 bases, with 9 bases between. CDR3 sequence reads: CASSVESRSNTGELFF. The CDR3 DNA follows: TGTGCCAGCAGCGTAGAATCCAGGTCGAACACCGGGGAGCTGTTTTTT.

This clone has only a few counts. The chain combines TRBV7-9 with TRBJ2-1; the D gene is possibly TRBD2 (6 bases). The CDR3 loop spans 14 amino acids. V was shortened by 6 bases and J by 3 bases, with 12 bases between the two germline ends. Germline CDR1 reads SEHNR; CDR2 reads FQNEAQ (reference sequence). The CDR3 loop reads CASSLTSSYNEQFF. CDR3 nucleotide sequence: TGTGCCAGCAGTCTAACTAGCAGCTACAATGAGCAGTTCTTC.

The V call is TRBV28, the J call TRBJ1-3; D is ambiguous. CDR3 length equals 12 residues. Trimming stripped 5 bases from V and 7 bases from J, with 9 bases between. Germline CDR1 is MDHEN and CDR2 is SYDVKM. CDR3 residues: CASSDNQNTIYF. In DNA form, the CDR3 reads TGTGCCAGCAGTGATAACCAGAACACCATATATTTT.

V gene TRBV18 combines with J gene TRBJ2-3; D gene uncertain. Trimming took off 0 bases at V and 5 bases at J, with 6 bases between the two ends. Germline V gives CDR1 KGHSH, CDR2 LQKENI. The CDR3 length is 13 residues. In DNA form, the CDR3 reads TGTGCCAGCTCACCACCCCTTATAGATACGCAGTATTTT. Encoded protein: CASSPPLIDTQYF.

The chain links TRBV6-5 to TRBJ1-2; D perhaps matches TRBD1 (6 bases). The germline CDR1 and CDR2 sequences are MNHEY and SVGAGI. The length of the CDR3 is 12 residues. Trimming took 1 base from V and 8 from J, leaving 8 bases between them. Here the CDR3 reads CASSYLGQGYTF. Here the CDR3 DNA reads TGTGCCAGCAGTTACTTAGGACAGGGCTACACCTTC.

The rearrangement uses TRBV6-6 and TRBJ2-5; tentative D call: TRBD2 (7 bases). V was cut by 6 bases and J by 8 bases, with 25 bases left in between. CDR3 length: 16 amino acids. CDR1 is MNHNY, CDR2 SVGAGI, per germline (reference sequence). The CDR3 reads CASSHWGGGQPSTQYF. The CDR3 DNA sequence: TGTGCCAGCAGCCACTGGGGGGGAGGACAGCCGTCTACCCAGTACTTC.

CDR3 sequence: CASSPAGGGGQPQHF. The CDR3 region has the DNA TGTGCCAGCAGCCCAGCGGGGGGAGGGGGTCAGCCCCAGCATTTT. J is TRBJ1-5 and V is TRBV6-5; perhaps TRBD1 as D (6 bases). Germline V gene sequence: CDR1 MNHEY, CDR2 SVGAGI. The CDR3 extends over 15 amino acids. The germline V and J ends were trimmed by 6 bases and 6 bases, with 18 bases remaining between them.

The rearrangement uses TRBV5-1 and TRBJ1-3, with D tentatively TRBD1 (5 bases). V shed 0 bases and J shed 8 bases, with 12 bases lying between them. The CDR3 runs 14 residues. The germline gives CDR1 SGHRS, CDR2 YFSETQ. Here the CDR3 DNA reads TGCGCCAGCAGCTTGGGGGACTCCTGGGACACCATATATTTT. Translation: CASSLGDSWDTIYF.

The J gene is TRBJ2-1, the V gene TRBV14; maybe TRBD2 (6 bases). The CDR3 covers 15 residues. Deletions cut 3 bases from V and 9 bases from J, with 18 bases between. The germline V gene has CDR1 SGHDN and CDR2 FVKESK. CDR3 region: CASSHVAGLRGEQFF. The DNA for the CDR3 is TGTGCCAGCAGCCACGTTGCGGGGCTCCGGGGTGAGCAGTTCTTC.

The rearrangement uses TRBV9 and TRBJ2-7; 7 nucleotides line up with TRBD2. Germline CDR1 and CDR2: SGDLS and YYNGEE. This CDR3 contains 15 residues. V dropped 1 base and J dropped 2; count of bases not matched to a gene: 6. CDR3 bases: TGTGCCAGCAGCGTATCTGGCGGGAGAGCCTACGAGCAGTACTTC. It specifies CASSVSGGRAYEQYF.

In DNA, the CDR3 is TGTGCCAGCAGTTTCCGGACGGGAGTCTACGAGCAGTACTTC. This codes for CASSFRTGVYEQYF. This chain uses TRBV27 with TRBJ2-7; possible D gene TRBD2, 6 bases. This CDR3 spans 14 amino acids. The germline gives CDR1 MNHEY, CDR2 SMNVEV (reference sequence). V dropped 3 bases and J dropped 3 bases, with 12 bases sitting between them.

This clone was seen a few times. The V call is TRBV3-1 (or the pseudogene TRBV3-2), the J call TRBJ1-5; maybe TRBD1 (5 bases). The CDR3 has 12 amino acids. V was cut by 3 bases and J by 11 bases, with 11 bases left in between. Looked up from germline, CDR1 is LGHDT and CDR2 is YNNKEL (reference sequence). Here the CDR3 reads CASSHGHAAQHF. Here the CDR3 DNA reads TGTGCCAGCAGCCACGGACACGCGGCCCAGCATTTT.

V usage is TRBV5-8 and J usage is TRBJ2-5; possible D gene TRBD2, 5 bases. V lost 4 bases and J lost 5, with 12 bases in between. CDR1 and CDR2 (germline): SGHTS, YDEGEE. The CDR3 covers 13 residues. CDR3 nucleotides: TGTGCCAGCAGCCCCACTAGGATGGAGACCCAGTACTTC. Encoded protein: CASSPTRMETQYF.

The rearrangement links TRBV5-1 to TRBJ1-1; D might be TRBD1 (5 bases). CDR1 is SGHRS, CDR2 YFSETQ, per germline. V lost 0 bases to trimming and J lost 3 bases, with 15 bases between them. This CDR3 contains 16 residues. The CDR3: CASSLEGAGDHTEAFF. CDR3 in DNA: TGCGCCAGCAGCTTGGAGGGCGCGGGGGATCACACTGAAGCTTTCTTT.

This clone was recorded only once. This chain links TRBV19 with TRBJ2-2, with 10 positions matching TRBD2. The V gene's germline CDR1 is LNHDA and CDR2 SQIVND (reference sequence). CDR3 length: 16 residues. V lost 5 bases, J lost 0 bases, and 3 bases stayed unmatched. This CDR3 reads CASSPGLAANTGELFF. The CDR3 DNA sequence: TGTGCCAGTAGTCCTGGACTAGCGGCGAACACCGGGGAGCTGTTTTTT.

The chain links TRBV11-2 to TRBJ2-1; D is undetermined. CDR1 SGHAT and CDR2 FQNNGV come from the germline V gene. V was shortened by 6 bases and J by 0 bases, with 15 bases between the two germline ends. This CDR3 comprises 16 residues. CDR3 bases: TGTGCCAGCAGTCGGAAACCTAGAAGCTCCTACAATGAGCAGTTCTTC. Residues: CASSRKPRSSYNEQFF.

This chain uses TRBV19 with TRBJ1-5, with 10 bases aligning to TRBD1. CDR3 length: 13 residues. Trimming at V came to 5 bases and at J to 10 bases, leaving 5 bases not matched to a gene. Germline lookup yields CDR1 LNHDA and CDR2 SQIVND (reference sequence). The CDR3 loop is CASSPGTGDPQHF. In DNA, the CDR3 is TGTGCCAGTAGTCCCGGGACAGGGGACCCCCAGCATTTT.

V and J are TRBV12-3 or TRBV12-4 and TRBJ2-2; TRBD2 agrees at 10 bases. The V segment lost 5 bases and the J segment 14 bases; nucleotides outside the gene matches: 5. CDR3 length: 12 amino acids. CDR3 sequence (DNA): TGTGCCAGCAGTGAAAGCGGGGGGGCCCTGTTTTTT. Its protein is CASSESGGALFF.

This chain connects TRBV6-1 to TRBJ1-4; D remains ambiguous. This CDR3 region has 16 residues. The V gene lost 3 bases and the J gene lost 10 bases, with 21 bases spanning the gap. The germline gives CDR1 MNHNS, CDR2 SASEGT. The CDR3 coding sequence is TGTGCCAGCAGTGACCCCCCTTCCGTCATGATCGGAAAACTGTTTTTT. It is translated as CASSDPPSVMIGKLFF.

The chain has TRBV30 and TRBJ2-1, with a possible D match to TRBD2 (5 bases). Trimming removed 1 base at V and 7 bases at J, with 14 bases between. Germline CDR1 is GTSNPN and CDR2 is SVGIG (reference sequence). This CDR3 is built from 14 residues. The CDR3 loop reads CAWSGGLTGNEQFF. The CDR3 DNA reads as TGTGCCTGGAGTGGTGGGCTTACGGGAAATGAGCAGTTCTTC.

CDR3 in amino acids: CASSPRGGTGELFF. For the CDR3, the DNA is TGTGCCAGCAGCCCCAGGGGTGGTACCGGGGAGCTGTTTTTT. This chain connects TRBV3-1 (or the pseudogene TRBV3-2) to TRBJ2-2; tentative D call: TRBD1 (6 bases). In germline, CDR1 is LGHDT, CDR2 YNNKEL (reference sequence). V lost 4 bases to trimming and J lost 5 bases, with 11 bases between them. The CDR3 loop spans 14 amino acids.

The rearrangement joins TRBV11-1 to TRBJ2-1; 13 bases align to TRBD2. V lost 7 bases and J lost 6; bases outside the gene matches: 6. The CDR3 extends over 15 amino acids. The germline V gene encodes CDR1 SGHAT and CDR2 FQDESV (reference sequence). The CDR3 region is CASIDRTSGGNEQFF. The DNA for the CDR3 is TGTGCCAGCATCGATCGGACTAGCGGGGGCAATGAGCAGTTCTTC.

V gene TRBV10-2 combines with J gene TRBJ2-7; D is perhaps TRBD1 (5 bases). Trimming removed 6 bases at V and 1 base at J, with 13 bases between. CDR3 length equals 14 residues. The germline CDR1 and CDR2 sequences are WSHSY and SAAADI. In nucleotides, the CDR3 is TGCGCCAGCAGAAGGGGCAGCGATTCCTACGAGCAGTACTTC. Amino acids: CASRRGSDSYEQYF.

The V and J genes are TRBV12-3 or TRBV12-4 and TRBJ2-3; tentatively, D is TRBD2 (5 bases). V lost 1 base and J 3 bases, leaving 5 bases between the germline ends. The CDR3 is made up of 13 amino acids. The CDR3 DNA reads as TGTGCCAGCAGTTTAGGGACTACAGATACGCAGTATTTT. Translation gives CASSLGTTDTQYF.